The present T cell receptor beta chain was sequenced within a study of T cell changes during pregnancy in multiple sclerosis. V lost 5 bases and J lost 8, with 18 bases in between. Germline V gene sequence: CDR1 KGHSH, CDR2 LQKENI. This CDR3 contains 14 residues. Some clones are missing from TCRdb's copy, which holds only in-frame ones; the method was immunoSEQ multiplex PCR. The table records around 51,000 clones, around 93% of them present only once. The chain employs TRBV18 and TRBJ1-2; D ambiguous. Sequencing used peripheral blood, obtained in the second trimester of pregnancy. The receptor comes from a female donor with multiple sclerosis, enrolled in a pregnancy study. DNA for the CDR3: TGTGCCAGCTCATCACTACATACGGGTTTCGGCTACACCTTC. This codes for CASSSLHTGFGYTF.